This T cell receptor beta chain appears in the sequencing data of a study of cytomegalovirus exposure and HLA in healthy donors. With V trimmed by 1 base and J by 3 bases, 18 bases remained unmatched. CDR1 and CDR2 (germline): SGDLS, YYNGEE. CDR3 length: 19 amino acids. Produced via immunoSEQ multiplex PCR; TCRdb's table is partial and in-frame only. The data contain 150,000 to 200,000 clones, approximately 86% of them singletons. The TCR sequence derives from a man younger than 30 in good health and CMV-seropositive. J is TRBJ1-2 and V is TRBV9, with TRBD1 matching 7 bases. Sequenced material: PBMCs. The CDR3 bases are TGTGCCAGCAGCGTAACCCCCGGGACAGCCTCATCGGGGTACTATGGCTACACCTTC. This codes for CASSVTPGTASSGYYGYTF. The full variable domain, with the rest looked up from reference TRBV9 and TRBJ1-2, is DSGVTQTPKHLITATGQRVTLRCSPRSGDLSVYWYQQSLDQGLQFLIQYYNGEERAKGNILERFSAQQFPDLHSELNLSSLELGDSALYFCASSVTPGTASSGYYGYTFGSGTRLTVV.